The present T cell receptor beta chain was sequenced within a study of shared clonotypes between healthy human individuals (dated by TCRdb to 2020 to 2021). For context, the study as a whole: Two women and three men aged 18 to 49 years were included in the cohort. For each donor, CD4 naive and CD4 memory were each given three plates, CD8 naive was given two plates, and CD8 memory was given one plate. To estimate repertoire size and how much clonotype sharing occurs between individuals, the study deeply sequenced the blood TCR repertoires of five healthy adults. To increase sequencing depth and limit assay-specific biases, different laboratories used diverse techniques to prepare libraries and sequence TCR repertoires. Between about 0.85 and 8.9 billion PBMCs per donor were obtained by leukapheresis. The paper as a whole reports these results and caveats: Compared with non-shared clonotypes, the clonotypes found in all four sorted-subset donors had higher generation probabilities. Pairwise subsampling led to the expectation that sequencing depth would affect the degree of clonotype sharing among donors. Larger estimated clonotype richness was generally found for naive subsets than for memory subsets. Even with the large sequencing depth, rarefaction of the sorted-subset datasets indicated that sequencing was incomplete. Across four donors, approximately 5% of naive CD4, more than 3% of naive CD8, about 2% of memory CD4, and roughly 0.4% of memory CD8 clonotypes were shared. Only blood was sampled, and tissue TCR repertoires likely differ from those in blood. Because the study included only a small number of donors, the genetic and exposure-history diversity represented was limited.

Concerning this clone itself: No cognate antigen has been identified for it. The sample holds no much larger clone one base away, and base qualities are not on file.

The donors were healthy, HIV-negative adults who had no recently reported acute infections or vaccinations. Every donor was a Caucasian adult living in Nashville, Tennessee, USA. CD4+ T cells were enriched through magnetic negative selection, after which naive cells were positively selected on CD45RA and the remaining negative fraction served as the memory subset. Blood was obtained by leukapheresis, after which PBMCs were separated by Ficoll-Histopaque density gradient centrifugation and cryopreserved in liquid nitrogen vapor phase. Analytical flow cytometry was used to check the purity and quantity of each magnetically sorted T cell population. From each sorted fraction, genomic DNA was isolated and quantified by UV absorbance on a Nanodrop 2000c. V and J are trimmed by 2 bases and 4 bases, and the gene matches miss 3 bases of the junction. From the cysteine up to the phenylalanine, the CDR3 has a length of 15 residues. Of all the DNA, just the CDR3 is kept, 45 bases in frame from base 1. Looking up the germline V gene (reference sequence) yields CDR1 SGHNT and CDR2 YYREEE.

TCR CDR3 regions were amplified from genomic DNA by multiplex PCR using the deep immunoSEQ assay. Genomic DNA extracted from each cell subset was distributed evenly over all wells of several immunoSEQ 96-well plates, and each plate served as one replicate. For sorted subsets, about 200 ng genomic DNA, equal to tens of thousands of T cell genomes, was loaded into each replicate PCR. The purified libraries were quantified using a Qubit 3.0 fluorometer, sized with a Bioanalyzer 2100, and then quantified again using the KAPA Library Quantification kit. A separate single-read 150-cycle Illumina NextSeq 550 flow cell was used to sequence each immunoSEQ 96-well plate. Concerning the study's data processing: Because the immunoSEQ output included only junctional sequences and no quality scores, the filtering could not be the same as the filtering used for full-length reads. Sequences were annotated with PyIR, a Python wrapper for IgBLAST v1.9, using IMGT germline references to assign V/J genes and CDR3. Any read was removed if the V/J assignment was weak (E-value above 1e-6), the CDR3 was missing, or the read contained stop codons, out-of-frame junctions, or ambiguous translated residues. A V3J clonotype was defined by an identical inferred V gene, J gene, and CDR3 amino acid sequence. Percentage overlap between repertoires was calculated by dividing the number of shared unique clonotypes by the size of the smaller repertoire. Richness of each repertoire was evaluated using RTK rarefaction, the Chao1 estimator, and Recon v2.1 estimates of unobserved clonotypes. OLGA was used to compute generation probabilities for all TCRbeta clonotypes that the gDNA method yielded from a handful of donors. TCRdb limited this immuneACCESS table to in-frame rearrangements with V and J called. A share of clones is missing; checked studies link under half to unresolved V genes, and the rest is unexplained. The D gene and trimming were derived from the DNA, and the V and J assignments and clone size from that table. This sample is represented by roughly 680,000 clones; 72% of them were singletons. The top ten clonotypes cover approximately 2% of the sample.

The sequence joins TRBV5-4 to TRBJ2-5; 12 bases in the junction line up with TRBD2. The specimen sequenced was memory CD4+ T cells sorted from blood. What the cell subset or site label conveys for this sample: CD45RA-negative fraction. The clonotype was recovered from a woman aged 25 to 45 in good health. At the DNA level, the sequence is TGTGCCAGCAGCTTCGGGACTAGCGGGCCAGAGACCCAGTACTTC. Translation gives CASSFGTSGPETQYF.